The source of this T cell receptor beta chain is a study of blood T cell repertoires in COVID-19. Study as a whole: Sample material is recorded as cDNA or gDNA derived from T cells, B-cell-depleted T cells, or PBMCs.

Trimming removed 1 base from V and 5 bases from J, with 15 bases in between. This CDR3 contains 16 residues. The germline gives CDR1 SGHAT, CDR2 FQNNGV. Original analysis: Amplifying reference gene primers gave estimates of nucleated cell counts. Profiled with immunoSEQ multiplex PCR; TCRdb holds only in-frame clones, not every one. That table gives V, J and clone size, and the DNA gave D and trimming. Among under 300,000 clones listed, 89% were seen once. The sample comprised peripheral blood. The gene calls are TRBV11-2 and TRBJ2-1; D is perhaps TRBD2 (5 bases). This TCR came from a woman aged 40 to 49 who had recovered from COVID-19. The CDR3 DNA reads as TGTGCCAGCAGCTTAGGGACTCACGTCACGAACAATGAGCAGTTCTTC. Translating gives CASSLGTHVTNNEQFF.